This TCR beta chain comes out of a study of vaccination effects on CD4 cells after COVID-19. Study-level points and caveats: Within healthy vaccinees, only 1 of 255 vaccine-induced clones displayed cross-reactivity with common cold coronaviruses. Early timepoints after infection were absent, and convalescent patients were few in the study.

With approximately 9 days of culture completed, CD4+ T cells were isolated. Either the mRNA-1273 or the BNT162b2 vaccine was given to participants as two doses. Negative nucleocapsid antibody tests before and after vaccination confirmed no previous SARS-CoV-2 infection. Half the medium was replaced with IL-2 medium on days 3 and 7. In its sample, this clone was seen a few times. Antigen specificity is unknown. Assay: immunoSEQ multiplex PCR; the TCRdb copy retains only in-frame clones and omits some. The data contain about 40,000 clones, around two thirds of them singletons. The receptor was isolated from a human donor who received a COVID-19 vaccine. The sample here was CD4+ T cells from PBMCs cultured without peptide, taken after COVID-19 vaccination.

The CDR3, as DNA: TGTGCCAGCAGCTTAGGAGTGGCGGGGTCCTATGGCTACACCTTC. It codes for CASSLGVAGSYGYTF. The rearrangement links TRBV7-9 to TRBJ1-2; D unresolved. CDR3 length equals 15 residues. The germline gives CDR1 SEHNR, CDR2 FQNEAQ (reference sequence). V shed 1 base and J shed 4 bases, with 13 bases lying between them.